This T cell receptor (beta chain) comes out of a study of shared clonotypes between healthy human individuals. Study-level results: Blood alone was sampled, and tissue repertoires likely differ.

It was across several immunoSEQ plates that each subset's genomic DNA was evenly split. Original handling: From ImmunoSEQ came sequences covering only the junction and carrying no quality scores, so filtering differed. Libraries were prepared by immunoSEQ multiplex PCR; TCRdb keeps only in-frame clonotypes and omits some of them. V and J calls and clone size come straight from that table; D and trimming were deduced from the DNA. Here the sample spans 450,000 to 600,000 clones, approximately 79% being singletons. This CDR3 is 13 amino acids long. CDR1 is SGDLS, CDR2 YYNGEE, per germline. V was trimmed by 2 bases and J by 3 bases, leaving 9 bases between them. Details on this clone: No antigen is known for it. Distinct nucleotide sequences in the sample also encode this CDR3.

The chain carries TRBV9 and TRBJ2-7, with D uncertain. The receptor was derived from a woman in her thirties or forties in good health. Some clones in this sample may be carry-over from other donors' samples. Sequencing was carried out using PBMCs. CDR3 sequence reads: CASSVAPNYEQYF. The CDR3 nucleotides are TGTGCCAGCAGCGTTGCCCCGAACTACGAGCAGTACTTC.